Here is one T cell receptor beta chain with its context. Some clones are missing from TCRdb's copy, which holds only in-frame ones; the method was immunoSEQ multiplex PCR. The profile covers about 520,000 clones, with roughly 88% appearing a single time and about 3.2% taken by the ten largest. This sample stems from a study of blood T cell repertoires in COVID-19. Study-level information: Sites in the United States, Italy and Spain provided acute and convalescent COVID-19 samples. T cells, B-cell-depleted T cells, or PBMCs provided the cDNA or gDNA that served as material.

CDR1 and CDR2 from the germline V gene are MGHRA and YSYEKL. The length of the CDR3 is 12 residues. The ends were cut back, 3 bases at V and 4 bases at J, with 6 bases in the middle. Source material: peripheral blood. The sequence derives from a human donor in a cohort sampled during active COVID-19. This chain links TRBV4-1 with TRBJ1-1; tentatively, D is TRBD1 (5 bases). CDR3 bases: TGCGCCAGCAGCCACGGGGGCACTGAAGCTTTCTTT. This encodes CASSHGGTEAFF.